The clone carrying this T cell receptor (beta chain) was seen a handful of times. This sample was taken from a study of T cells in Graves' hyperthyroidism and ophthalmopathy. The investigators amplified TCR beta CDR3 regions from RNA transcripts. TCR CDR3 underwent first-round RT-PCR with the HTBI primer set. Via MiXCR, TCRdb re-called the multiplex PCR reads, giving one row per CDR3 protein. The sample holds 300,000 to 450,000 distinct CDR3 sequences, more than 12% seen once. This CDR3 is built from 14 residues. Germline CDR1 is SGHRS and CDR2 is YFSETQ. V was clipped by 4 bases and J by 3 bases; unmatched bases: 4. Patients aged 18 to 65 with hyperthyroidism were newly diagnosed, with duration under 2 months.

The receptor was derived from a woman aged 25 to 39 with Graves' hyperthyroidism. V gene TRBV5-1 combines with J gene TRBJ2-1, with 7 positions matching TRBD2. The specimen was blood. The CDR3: CASSPRDYYNEQFF. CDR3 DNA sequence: TGCGCCAGCAGCCCCCGGGACTACTACAATGAGCAGTTCTTC.